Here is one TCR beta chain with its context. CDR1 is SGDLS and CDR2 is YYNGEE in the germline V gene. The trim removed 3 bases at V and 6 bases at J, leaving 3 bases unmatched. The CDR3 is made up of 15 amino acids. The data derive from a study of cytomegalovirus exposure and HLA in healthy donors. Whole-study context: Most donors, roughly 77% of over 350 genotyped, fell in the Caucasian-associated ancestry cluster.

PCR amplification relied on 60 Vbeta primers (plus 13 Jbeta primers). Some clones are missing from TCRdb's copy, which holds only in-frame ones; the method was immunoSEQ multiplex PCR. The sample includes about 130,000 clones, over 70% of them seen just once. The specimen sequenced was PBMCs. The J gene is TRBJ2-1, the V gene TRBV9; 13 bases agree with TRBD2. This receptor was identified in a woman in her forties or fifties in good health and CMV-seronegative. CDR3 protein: CASSDGTSGINEQFF. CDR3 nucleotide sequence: TGTGCCAGCAGCGACGGGACTAGCGGGATCAATGAGCAGTTCTTC.